This is a list of T cell receptor beta chains from one sample in a study of T cells in Graves' hyperthyroidism and ophthalmopathy. TCRdb redid the calling of the multiplex PCR reads with MiXCR, one entry per CDR3 protein. This table has more than 650,000 distinct CDR3 sequences, 14% appearing once. The sample was blood. The receptors stem from a woman younger than 35 with Graves' hyperthyroidism. The CDR3 runs from the conserved cysteine through the conserved F or W. Fields, in order: CDR3 DNA, CDR3 protein, J gene, CDR3 length, D gene, V gene, clone size. The D gene is left open where the match is weak. Clone size is shown for a subset of rows, as once, few, many or a class of expanded clone.

TGTGCCAGCAGTCCATCGGGCTCGCGTGATGCTAACTATGGCTACACCTTC,CASSPSGSRDANYGYTF,TRBJ1-2,17,-,TRBV28,-
TGTGCCAGCAGCTTAGAAGCGATGCCCTACAATGAGCAGTTCTTC,CASSLEAMPYNEQFF,TRBJ2-1,15,-,TRBV5-6,many
TGTGCCAGCAGCGGCTGGACTAGCGGGACGGCCGGGGAGCTGTTTTTT,CASSGWTSGTAGELFF,TRBJ2-2,16,TRBD2,TRBV7-9,-
TGTGCCAGCAGCCTTCAGCGGGACCTTCCTCGCGAGCAGTACTTC,CASSLQRDLPREQYF,TRBJ2-7,15,TRBD2,TRBV12-3/TRBV12-4,many
TGTGCCAGCAGCCTCGGACTAGCGGGAGGGCTCGACGAGACCCAGTACTTC,CASSLGLAGGLDETQYF,TRBJ2-5,17,TRBD2,TRBV7-6,many
TGTGCCACCAGTGAGTCCGGGACTAGCGGTTCCTACAATGAGCAGTTCTTC,CATSESGTSGSYNEQFF,TRBJ2-1,17,TRBD2,TRBV24-1,-
TGTGCCAGCAGTTGGGGGGGACGGACGAACACTGAAGCTTTCTTT,CASSWGGRTNTEAFF,TRBJ1-1,15,-,TRBV6-1,many
TGCAGTGCTAGGGGGGGGGGGGGATATGCTGAAGCTTTCTTT,CSARGGGGYAEAFF,TRBJ1-1,14,-,TRBV20-1,-
TGTGCCAGCTTACTCGGGGCGGAAAAACTGTTTTTT,CASLLGAEKLFF,TRBJ1-4,12,-,TRBV6-1,few
TGTGCCAGCAGCTCGAAACAGGGGGGGCTCGTCAATTCACCCCTCCACTTT,CASSSKQGGLVNSPLHF,TRBJ1-6,17,TRBD1,TRBV14,few
TGCGCCAGCAGCCAAGAGACAGACAATGAGCAGTTCTTC,CASSQETDNEQFF,TRBJ2-1,13,-,TRBV4-3,-
TGTGCCAGCATCCGAAATCGGCGCTCAGGGTTGGAAAAACTGTTTTTT,CASIRNRRSGLEKLFF,TRBJ1-4,16,-,TRBV2,many
TGTGCCAGCAGCCCCAGACTAGCGGGAGATATTACAGATACGCAGTATTTT,CASSPRLAGDITDTQYF,TRBJ2-3,17,TRBD2,TRBV7-3,few
TGTGCCAGCAGTTTACGGGCCGGGACTAATTACAATGAGCAGTTCTTC,CASSLRAGTNYNEQFF,TRBJ2-1,16,TRBD2,TRBV27,many
TGTGCCAGCAGCTCAGACATACGCACAGATACGCAGTATTTT,CASSSDIRTDTQYF,TRBJ2-3,14,-,TRBV7-2,many
TGTGCCAGCTCACCACCGTCAGGGGGCCACACTGAAGCTTTCTTT,CASSPPSGGHTEAFF,TRBJ1-1,15,TRBD1,TRBV18,many
TGTGCCAGCTCGACGGGGCTGGCGAAGACCTACGAGCAGTACTTC,CASSTGLAKTYEQYF,TRBJ2-7,15,-,TRBV18,many
TGCAGCGAAAGCCAGGGGGCGGAGACCCAGTACTTC,CSESQGAETQYF,TRBJ2-5,12,TRBD1,TRBV29-1,-
TGTGCCATCAGTGGGGGTCTTAATACGCAGTATTTT,CAISGGLNTQYF,TRBJ2-3,12,-,TRBV10-3,-
TGTGCCAGCAGTAGACTAGTCCGACCCAACAATGAGCAGTTCTTC,CASSRLVRPNNEQFF,TRBJ2-1,15,-,TRBV7-9,few
TGTGCCAGCAGTGAACGGGGCGGCGGGAGCTACGAGCAGTACTTC,CASSERGGGSYEQYF,TRBJ2-7,15,TRBD2,TRBV6-1,few
TGTGCCAGCAGCTCCTCATGGGGGAGGGTTAGTGTTAAGCAGTTCTTC,CASSSSWGRVSVKQFF,TRBJ2-1,16,TRBD2,TRBV5-6,-
TGCAGCGTTGCGGCCGGGTGGACCTACGAGCAGTACTTC,CSVAAGWTYEQYF,TRBJ2-7,13,-,TRBV29-1,few
TGTGCCAGCAGCTCAGGACAGATCGGGGCTTTCTTT,CASSSGQIGAFF,TRBJ1-1,12,-,TRBV11-2,many
TGTGCCAGCAGCTCCTTCAGGGGAGGCGGCTATGGCTACACCTTC,CASSSFRGGGYGYTF,TRBJ1-2,15,-,TRBV7-9,few
TGTGCCAGCAGTAGGGGGACTAGCGGGAGGGCAGACGAGCAGTACTTC,CASSRGTSGRADEQYF,TRBJ2-7,16,TRBD2,TRBV6-1,-
TGTGCCAGCAGTTGGGACAGGGGTTTTTCCGGGGAGCTGTTTTTT,CASSWDRGFSGELFF,TRBJ2-2,15,TRBD1,TRBV12-3/TRBV12-4,many
TGTGCCAGCAGCTTAGAAGGCAGGGTCGAGACCCAGTACTTC,CASSLEGRVETQYF,TRBJ2-5,14,-,TRBV7-6,-
TGTGCCAGCACCCTCAACCCACCGTACGGGAACCAAGAGACCCAGTACTTC,CASTLNPPYGNQETQYF,TRBJ2-5,17,-,TRBV6-1,many
TGTGCCAGCAGCCAGGGACTAGCGGTCTACGAGCAGTACTTC,CASSQGLAVYEQYF,TRBJ2-7,14,TRBD2,TRBV4-3,many
TGTGCCAGCATTGGGGCCAGGGGGCCTAACATTCAGTACTTC,CASIGARGPNIQYF,TRBJ2-4,14,TRBD1,TRBV28,many
TGTGCCAGTAGCGACGCCCTGGCTCAGCCCCAGCATTTT,CASSDALAQPQHF,TRBJ1-5,13,-,TRBV19,-
TGTGCCAGCAGCCCCCGGGCCCTCCTTGGGCCTTGGGAGTTATCTGGGGCCAACGTCCTGACTTTC,CASSPRALLGPWELSGANVLTF,TRBJ2-6,22,-,TRBV7-3,-
TGTGCCTGGAGTCTAGGGTTTCCCTACAATGAGCAGTTCTTC,CAWSLGFPYNEQFF,TRBJ2-1,14,-,TRBV30,many
TGTGCCAGCAGCCCGGACAGGGCCGTAGAGACCCAGTACTTC,CASSPDRAVETQYF,TRBJ2-5,14,TRBD1,TRBV3-1,many
TGTGCCAGCAGCCGACTAGCGGGGGACACAGATACGCAGTATTTT,CASSRLAGDTDTQYF,TRBJ2-3,15,TRBD2,TRBV7-9,many
TGTGCCAGTAGTATAGGACGCGTGAGGGTTCGGATGACTAATGAAAAACTGTTTTTT,CASSIGRVRVRMTNEKLFF,TRBJ1-4,19,-,TRBV19,few
TGTGCCAGCAGTTGGAGCGGGACACCCAAGCCCAATGAGCAGTTCTTC,CASSWSGTPKPNEQFF,TRBJ2-1,16,-,TRBV11-3,-
TGTGCCAGTAGTGGGGGACGGAGCCAAGAGACCCAGTACTTC,CASSGGRSQETQYF,TRBJ2-5,14,-,TRBV19,few
TGTGCCAGCAGTTACTCCCACAATGAGCAGTTCTTC,CASSYSHNEQFF,TRBJ2-1,12,-,TRBV6-6,few
TGCGCCAGCAGTCGAACGGCGGGAGGGCGGGTAGATACGCAGTATTTT,CASSRTAGGRVDTQYF,TRBJ2-3,16,TRBD2,TRBV4-1,few
TGTGCCAGCAGTCTGGGAAGGGGGCGGACTGAAGCTTTCTTT,CASSLGRGRTEAFF,TRBJ1-1,14,TRBD1,TRBV14,-
TGTGCCAGCAGGGGTCCCGGTCAGCCCCAGCATTTT,CASRGPGQPQHF,TRBJ1-5,12,-,TRBV6-2/TRBV6-3,few
TGCGCCAGCAGCTTGGCGCCTAGCGGGGCCAGCACAGATACGCAGTATTTT,CASSLAPSGASTDTQYF,TRBJ2-3,17,TRBD2,TRBV5-1,many
TGTGCCAGCAGCTTAGGGCTAGCGGGAAGTCAGTACTTC,CASSLGLAGSQYF,TRBJ2-5,13,TRBD2,TRBV11-2,many
TGTGCCTGGAGTGTAGGGGGAATCGGGGAGCTGTTTTTT,CAWSVGGIGELFF,TRBJ2-2,13,-,TRBV30,few
TGCAGTGCTAGTCGGCCTCAGGGTTTTGGGGGTAGGAATGAGCAGTTCTTC,CSASRPQGFGGRNEQFF,TRBJ2-1,17,-,TRBV20-1,few
TGTGCCAGCAGTTTATTTACACTAGCGGGAGGGTATGAGCAGTTCTTC,CASSLFTLAGGYEQFF,TRBJ2-1,16,TRBD2,TRBV27,many
TGTGCCAGCAGCTTAGAGACAGCTTCCTACGAGCAGTACTTC,CASSLETASYEQYF,TRBJ2-7,14,-,TRBV5-4,-
TGTGCCAGCAGTTCACACAGGGGAGGGGAAAAACTGTTTTTT,CASSSHRGGEKLFF,TRBJ1-4,14,TRBD1,TRBV27,-
TGTGCCGGGAGGGACACGGCGAGCAATCAGCCCCAGCATTTT,CAGRDTASNQPQHF,TRBJ1-5,14,-,TRBV2,-
TGTGCCAGCAGCTTTTGGGCTCGGCAGCCCCAGCATTTT,CASSFWARQPQHF,TRBJ1-5,13,-,TRBV5-6,-
TGTGCCAGCAGCGTAGGGACAGGTTGGGCGGAAAAACTGTTTTTT,CASSVGTGWAEKLFF,TRBJ1-4,15,TRBD1,TRBV11-2,many
TGTGCCAGCAGTTTTACCTGGGACACTGAAGCTTTCTTT,CASSFTWDTEAFF,TRBJ1-1,13,-,TRBV6-4,many
TGTGCCAGCTCGCCACCAAGTTCATGGGACACGCAGTATTTT,CASSPPSSWDTQYF,TRBJ2-3,14,-,TRBV18,many
TGCAGCGTTTCGGACAGGGGGCTCTATGGCTACACCTTC,CSVSDRGLYGYTF,TRBJ1-2,13,TRBD1,TRBV29-1,-
TGTGCCAGCAGCTTAGGACACGGTAATGAAAAACTGTTTTTT,CASSLGHGNEKLFF,TRBJ1-4,14,-,TRBV7-9,-
TGTGCCAGTAGTATAGCCAGCGGGAGCGCCGGAGAGACCCAGTACTTC,CASSIASGSAGETQYF,TRBJ2-5,16,TRBD2,TRBV19,few